Following are 25 T cell receptor beta chains from one sample sequenced in a study of blood T cells in healthy people across ages. For the second PCR, which ran for 7 to 11 cycles, a sample-barcoded 5' primer and a J-beta primer mix were used. TCRdb itself ran the 5' RACE reads through MiXCR, one entry per CDR3 protein. The data show about 1.6 million distinct CDR3 sequences, around 35% seen once. Sequences were obtained from blood. Receptors originate from a woman in her twenties or thirties in good health.

This chain joins TRBV25-1 and TRBJ2-1, with a tentative D call TRBD2 (6 bases). The germline V and J ends were trimmed by 7 bases and 0 bases, with 13 bases remaining between them. In germline, CDR1 is MGHDK, CDR2 SYGVNS. CDR3 length: 15 amino acids. This chain's CDR3 is CASNRGGDSYNEQFF. As DNA, the CDR3 is TGTGCCAGCAACCGGGGCGGGGACTCCTACAATGAGCAGTTCTTC.

The CDR3 here is CASSLGLRKEGTQYF. CDR3 coding DNA: TGCGCCAGCAGCCTGGGACTTCGAAAGGAAGGGACCCAGTACTTC. The chain uses TRBV5-1 and TRBJ2-5, with a possible D match to TRBD2 (6 bases). Trimming took 4 bases from V and 7 from J, leaving 20 bases between them. Germline V gives CDR1 SGHRS, CDR2 YFSETQ. CDR3 size: 15 residues.

V is TRBV28 and J is TRBJ2-1; 9 bases map to TRBD2. This CDR3 comprises 12 residues. Losses at the gene ends were 7 bases for V and 13 bases for J; bases not matched to a gene: 8. Germline CDR1 and CDR2: MDHEN and SYDVKM. The CDR3 DNA is TGTGCCAGCACCCTTAGCGGGAGTCCTCAGTTCTTC. Amino acids: CASTLSGSPQFF.

V and J are TRBV5-1 and TRBJ2-5; tentatively, D is TRBD1 or TRBD2 (7 bases each). CDR1 SGHRS and CDR2 YFSETQ come from the germline V gene. This CDR3 has 15 amino acids. Trimming left V 2 bases short and J 5 bases short, with 16 bases between. Here the CDR3 DNA reads TGCGCCAGCAGCTTAGGCCAGCGGGACAGTGAGACCCAGTACTTC. Translation: CASSLGQRDSETQYF.

About this clonotype itself: Since a much larger clone is just one base distant, this may be a read error. This chain joins TRBV28 and TRBJ2-5; D gene uncertain. CDR1 is MDHEN, CDR2 SYDVKM, per germline. The CDR3 contains 11 residues. The germline V and J ends were trimmed by 6 bases and 11 bases, with 13 bases remaining between them. CDR3 loop: CASRYSYVQYF. The CDR3 DNA sequence: TGTGCCAGCAGATACAGCTACGTGCAGTACTTC.

In this sample, this clonotype turned up many times. The chain employs TRBV4-1 and TRBJ2-1; 16 positions agree with TRBD2. Germline CDR1 MGHRA, CDR2 YSYEKL. The CDR3 is 18 amino acids. V lost 4 bases and J lost 4; bases outside the gene matches: 7. This chain's CDR3 is CASSPSGLAGGLYNEQFF. The DNA of the CDR3 is TGCGCCAGCAGCCCCTCGGGACTAGCGGGGGGGTTGTACAATGAGCAGTTCTTC.

This clonotype was recorded a few times. This rearrangement joins TRBV21-1 to TRBJ2-5; TRBD1 is the table's D call, not checked against the DNA. TRBV21-1 is classified as a pseudogene. The CDR3 is 16 amino acids. The CDR3 sequence is CASSKVAHRVMESQYF. The CDR3 bases are TGTGCCAGCAGCAAAGTCGCGCACAGGGTGATGGAGTCCCAGTACTTC.

A few counts support this clonotype. This chain joins TRBV5-1 and TRBJ1-4; unclear D gene. The CDR3 covers 15 residues. V was clipped by 0 bases and J by 0 bases, with 6 bases between them. Per the germline V gene, CDR1 is SGHRS and CDR2 is YFSETQ. This chain's CDR3 is CASSLGSTTNEKLFF. CDR3 bases: TGCGCCAGCAGCTTGGGCAGCACAACTAATGAAAAACTGTTTTTT.

Concerning this clonotype: A much larger clone lies one base from this, so it may be a read error. The chain carries TRBV27 and TRBJ2-7; D may be TRBD1 (5 bases). This CDR3 is 11 amino acids long. Germline CDR1 is MNHEY and CDR2 is SMNVEV (reference sequence). Trimming pared 8 bases from V and 2 bases from J, leaving 7 bases between. This CDR3 is CASGATYEQYF. The CDR3 DNA follows: TGTGCCAGCGGGGCGACCTACGAGCAGTACTTC.

This chain connects TRBV15 to TRBJ2-7; D is possibly TRBD1 (6 bases). V was pared by 4 bases and J by 3 bases, with 10 bases between. CDR1 and CDR2 from the germline V gene are LNHNV and YYDKDF (reference sequence). The CDR3 covers 13 residues. The chain's CDR3 is CATSTGTLYEQYF. The CDR3 coding sequence is TGTGCCACCAGCACCGGGACACTCTACGAGCAGTACTTC. The whole variable domain, filled in from reference TRBV15 and TRBJ2-7, reads DAMVIQNPRYQVTQFGKPVTLSCSQTLNHNVMYWYQQKSSQAPKLLFHYYDKDFNNEADTPDNFQSRRPNTSFCFLDIRSPGLGDTAMYLCATSTGTLYEQYFGPGTRLTVT.

With respect to this clonotype: An end of the junction does not agree with germline; a read error may underlie this. The V call is TRBV7-9, the J call TRBJ2-1; TRBD1 matches at 9 bases. The CDR3 runs to 15 residues. Per the germline V gene, CDR1 is SEHNR and CDR2 is FQNEAQ (reference sequence). CDR3 DNA sequence: TGTGCCGGCAGCTCGAACAGGGGGCTAATGAATGAGCAGTTCTTC. This sequence encodes CAGSSNRGLMNEQFF. The full variable domain, completed using reference TRBV7-9 and TRBJ2-1, is DTGVSQNPRHKITKRGQNVTFRCDPISEHNRLYWYRQTLGQGPEFLTYFQNEAQLEKSRLLSDRFSAERPKGSFSTLEIQRTEQGDSAMYLCAGSSNRGLMNEQFFGPGTRLTVL.

The rearrangement links TRBV20-1 to TRBJ2-3; TRBD1 matches 8 bases. Germline V CDR1 and CDR2: DFQATT, SNEGSKA (reference sequence). The CDR3 is 15 residues long. V gave up 0 bases and J gave up 2 bases; unmatched junction bases: 4. In nucleotides, the CDR3 is TGCAGTGCTAGAGATAACAGGGGGAACACAGATACGCAGTATTTT. Protein sequence: CSARDNRGNTDTQYF.

This clonotype was seen repeatedly, ten times or more. V gene TRBV9 combines with J gene TRBJ2-3, with 7 bases identical to TRBD2. V lost 0 bases, J lost 2 bases, and 3 bases stayed unmatched. In germline, CDR1 is SGDLS, CDR2 YYNGEE. This CDR3 is built from 15 residues. The CDR3 DNA reads as TGTGCCAGCAGCGTAGAACTAGCGAACACAGATACGCAGTATTTT. Protein: CASSVELANTDTQYF.

The chain has TRBV27 and TRBJ2-5; 9 bases fit TRBD2. The end of the DNA aligns better with TRBJ2-7, so the J call may be wrong. This CDR3 has 14 residues. Germline loops: CDR1 MNHEY, CDR2 SMNVEV (reference sequence). The CDR3 reads CASRIKGLALEQYF. CDR3 coding DNA: TGTGCCAGCAGAATAAAGGGACTAGCTCTCGAGCAGTACTTC.

This clonotype was found a few times. The rearrangement uses TRBV27 and TRBJ2-1, with TRBD2 identical over 9 bases. The CDR3 is 18 amino acids. With V trimmed by 1 base and J by 3 bases, 10 bases remained unmatched. Germline V gene lookup returns CDR1 MNHEY and CDR2 SMNVEV (reference sequence). CDR3 DNA: TGTGCCAGCAGTTTATTAGGGGCTAGCGGGACCTACTACAATGAGCAGTTCTTC. This sequence encodes CASSLLGASGTYYNEQFF.

This clonotype was picked up a small number of times. The V call is TRBV20-1, the J call TRBJ1-1, with D unresolved. Germline values: CDR1 DFQATT, CDR2 SNEGSKA (reference sequence). CDR3 length: 12 amino acids. V was trimmed by 5 bases and J by 0 bases, leaving 7 bases between them. The CDR3 region is CSAPPMNTEAFF. DNA for the CDR3: TGCAGTGCTCCCCCCATGAACACTGAAGCTTTCTTT.

This clonotype was detected only a few times. V is TRBV20-1 and J is TRBJ1-4, with TRBD1 identical over 8 bases. Germline CDR1 DFQATT, CDR2 SNEGSKA (reference sequence). The V gene end was trimmed by 3 bases and the J gene end by 6 bases; junction bases not matched to a gene: 15. There are 17 residues in the CDR3. CDR3 coding DNA: TGCAGTGCTAGGCTCCATCGGGCAGGGGGCAAATATGAAAAACTGTTTTTT. It specifies CSARLHRAGGKYEKLFF.

This clonotype has ten or more counts. V and J are TRBV27 and TRBJ1-5, with D unresolved. Trimming pared 7 bases from V and 4 bases from J, leaving 8 bases between. Germline CDR1 reads MNHEY; CDR2 reads SMNVEV (reference sequence). This CDR3 is built from 12 residues. This CDR3 reads CASTTGNQPQHF. The CDR3 bases are TGTGCCAGCACCACGGGGAATCAGCCCCAGCATTTT.

In this sample, this clonotype turned up many times. V usage is TRBV20-1 and J usage is TRBJ2-7, with 11 bases that match TRBD1. J was trimmed by 4 bases and V by 2 bases; bases with no gene match: 7. The germline CDR1 and CDR2 sequences are DFQATT and SNEGSKA (reference sequence). This CDR3 has 15 amino acids. The CDR3 sequence: CSARPGQGAMYEQYF. For the CDR3, the DNA is TGCAGTGCTAGACCTGGACAGGGGGCAATGTACGAGCAGTACTTC.

This clonotype was seen many times. CDR3 amino acids: CASSRTGASYEQYF. CDR3 DNA sequence: TGTGCCAGCAGCCGGACTGGTGCCTCCTACGAGCAGTACTTC. V is TRBV7-2 and J is TRBJ2-7; possibly TRBD2 for D (5 bases). V lost 5 bases and J 0 bases, leaving 11 bases between the germline ends. The CDR3 contains 14 residues. Germline V gene sequence: CDR1 SGHTA, CDR2 FQGNSA. The variable domain in full, completed from reference TRBV7-2 and TRBJ2-7, reads GAGVSQSPSNKVTEKGKDVELRCDPISGHTALYWYRQSLGQGLEFLIYFQGNSAPDKSGLPSDRFSAERTGGSVSTLTIQRTQQEDSAVYLCASSRTGASYEQYFGPGTRLTVT.

The chain employs TRBV5-1 and TRBJ2-7; 8 nucleotides match TRBD1. Germline loops: CDR1 SGHRS, CDR2 YFSETQ. With V trimmed by 0 bases and J by 2 bases, 10 bases remained unmatched. The length of the CDR3 is 17 residues. CDR3 protein: CASSLGPSGTGAYEQYF. The CDR3 DNA is TGCGCCAGCAGCTTGGGACCATCCGGGACAGGAGCCTACGAGCAGTACTTC.

The chain links TRBV10-3 to TRBJ2-1; D possibly corresponds to TRBD2 (6 bases). With 6 bases removed from V and 6 bases from J, the gap between germline ends came to 15 bases. CDR3 size: 14 residues. Germline V gene lookup returns CDR1 ENHRY and CDR2 SYGVKD. For the CDR3, the DNA is TGTGCCATCAGCAACGGACTAACTCCCAATGAGCAGTTCTTC. Its translation is CAISNGLTPNEQFF.

This clonotype occurred many times. CDR3 coding DNA: TGCAGCGTTGGGCAGGTCCACCCCTACTACGAGCAGTACTTC. This gives the protein CSVGQVHPYYEQYF. The genes are TRBV29-1 and TRBJ2-7; the D is unclear. The V end lost 4 bases, the J end lost 3 bases, and 16 bases lay between the germline ends. The CDR3 spans 14 residues. Per the germline V gene, CDR1 is SQVTM and CDR2 is ANQGSEA.

The chain joins TRBV30 to TRBJ2-7; a weak D match, TRBD1 (5 bases). CDR1 is GTSNPN and CDR2 is SVGIG in the germline V gene (reference sequence). The germline V and J ends were trimmed by 2 bases and 7 bases, with 18 bases remaining between them. This CDR3 has 14 amino acids. The DNA of the CDR3 is TGTGCCTGGAGTAGGGGTCGGGCTGGAGTGGAGCAGTACTTC. This sequence encodes CAWSRGRAGVEQYF.

Worth noting for this clonotype: A clone one base away is much larger, so this may be a read error. The rearrangement links TRBV30 to TRBJ2-7; possibly TRBD1 for D (5 bases). The germline gives CDR1 GTSNPN, CDR2 SVGIG (reference sequence). The CDR3 is made up of 12 amino acids. The DNA for the CDR3 is TGTGCCTACTCAGGGCCATCCTACGAGCAGCACTTC. It encodes CAYSGPSYEQHF.